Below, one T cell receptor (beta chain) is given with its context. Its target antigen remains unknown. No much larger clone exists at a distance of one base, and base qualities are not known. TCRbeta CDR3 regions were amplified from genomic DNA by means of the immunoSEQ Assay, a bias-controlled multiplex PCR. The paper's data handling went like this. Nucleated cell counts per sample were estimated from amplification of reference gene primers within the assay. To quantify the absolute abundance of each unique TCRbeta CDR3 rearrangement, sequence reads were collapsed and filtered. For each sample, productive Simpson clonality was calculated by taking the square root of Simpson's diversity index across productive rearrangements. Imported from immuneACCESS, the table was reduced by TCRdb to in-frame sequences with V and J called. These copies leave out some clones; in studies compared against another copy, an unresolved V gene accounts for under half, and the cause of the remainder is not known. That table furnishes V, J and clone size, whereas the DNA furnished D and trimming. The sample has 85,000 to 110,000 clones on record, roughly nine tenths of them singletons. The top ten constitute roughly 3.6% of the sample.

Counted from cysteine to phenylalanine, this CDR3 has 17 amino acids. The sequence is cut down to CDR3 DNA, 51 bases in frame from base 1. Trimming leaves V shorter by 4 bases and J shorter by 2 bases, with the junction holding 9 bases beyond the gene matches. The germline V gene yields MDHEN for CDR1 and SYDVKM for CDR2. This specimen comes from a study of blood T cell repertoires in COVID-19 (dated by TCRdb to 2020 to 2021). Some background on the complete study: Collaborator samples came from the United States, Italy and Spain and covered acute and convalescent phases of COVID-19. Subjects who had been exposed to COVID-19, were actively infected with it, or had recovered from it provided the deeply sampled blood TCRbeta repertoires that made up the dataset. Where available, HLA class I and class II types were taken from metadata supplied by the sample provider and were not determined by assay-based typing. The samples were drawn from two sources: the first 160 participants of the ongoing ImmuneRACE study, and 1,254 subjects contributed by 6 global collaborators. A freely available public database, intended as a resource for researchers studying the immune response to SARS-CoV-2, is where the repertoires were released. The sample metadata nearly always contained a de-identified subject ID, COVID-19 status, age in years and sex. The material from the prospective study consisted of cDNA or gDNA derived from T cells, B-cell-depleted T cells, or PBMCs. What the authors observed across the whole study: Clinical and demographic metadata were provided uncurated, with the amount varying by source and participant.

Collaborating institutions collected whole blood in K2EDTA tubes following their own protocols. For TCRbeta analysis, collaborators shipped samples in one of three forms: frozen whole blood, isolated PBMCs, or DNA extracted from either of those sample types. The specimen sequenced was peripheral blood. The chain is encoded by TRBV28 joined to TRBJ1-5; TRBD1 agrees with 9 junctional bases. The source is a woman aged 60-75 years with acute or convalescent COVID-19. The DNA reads TGTGCCAGCAGTTCCTACGGGACAGGGTTACGCAATCAGCCCCAGCATTTT. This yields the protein CASSSYGTGLRNQPQHF.